Shown below are 12 T cell receptor beta chains from a single sample sequenced in a study of shared clonotypes between healthy human individuals. The assay was immunoSEQ multiplex PCR, and TCRdb's table has in-frame clones only and misses some. This sample has some 580,000 clones, with around 97% found just once. The sequencing input was naive CD4+ T cells sorted from blood. Subset of the sample: CD45RA+ positively selected. These receptors were taken from a woman younger than 45 in good health.

Points on this clone: At one boundary the junction diverges from the germline segment, which might be a read error. The V call is TRBV5-1, the J call TRBJ2-7; 10 nucleotides agree with TRBD1. The CDR3 loop spans 15 amino acids. Germline V gene data show CDR1 as SGHRS and CDR2 as YFSETQ. The CDR3 DNA is TGCGCCAGCACCTTGGCGGTAGGGACAGGGGACGAGCAGTACTTC. Translation: CASTLAVGTGDEQYF.

J is TRBJ1-2 and V is TRBV28; D not resolved. CDR1 and CDR2 from the germline V gene are MDHEN and SYDVKM. CDR3 length equals 12 residues. V was clipped by 2 bases and J by 6 bases, with 7 bases between them. This CDR3 is CASSLPQNGYTF. CDR3 bases: TGTGCCAGCAGTTTACCACAAAATGGCTACACCTTC.

For this clone: The sample contains more than one DNA sequence encoding this CDR3. The rearrangement links TRBV6-1 to TRBJ2-3, with unresolved D. Germline V lookup: CDR1 MNHNS, CDR2 SASEGT. The CDR3 loop spans 11 amino acids. V was pared by 5 bases and J by 3 bases, with 3 bases between. The DNA of the CDR3 is TGTGCCAGCAGTCGGACAGATACGCAGTATTTT. Translation gives CASSRTDTQYF.

DNA of the CDR3: TGCAGCGCTGTACTCCAATTCATAGGGGGCCGAGGTACTGAAGCTTTCTTT. Amino acids: CSAVLQFIGGRGTEAFF. The chain has TRBV29-1 and TRBJ1-1, with 7 nucleotides matching TRBD1. The CDR3 sequence is 17 residues long. The germline V gene has CDR1 SQVTM and CDR2 ANQGSEA. The J segment lost 5 bases and the V segment lost 7 bases, leaving 22 bases of the junction unmatched.

CDR3 residues: CASSWGQVHEQYF. The CDR3 DNA reads as TGTGCCAGCAGCTGGGGACAGGTCCACGAGCAGTACTTC. The chain employs TRBV7-8 and TRBJ2-7; 8 positions match TRBD1. The CDR3 consists of 13 residues. Trimming removed 4 bases from V and 5 bases from J; junction bases left unmatched: 4. Germline lookup yields CDR1 SGHVS and CDR2 FQNEAQ.

The genes are TRBV5-1 and TRBJ1-1; maybe TRBD1 (6 bases). Per the germline V gene, CDR1 is SGHRS and CDR2 is YFSETQ. Between the trimmed V and J ends, which lost 4 bases and 4 bases, there was a span of 14 bases. This CDR3 region has 14 residues. CDR3: CASSRDPTGTEAFF. The DNA of the CDR3 is TGCGCCAGCAGCAGGGACCCGACAGGCACTGAAGCTTTCTTT.

The rearrangement links TRBV2 to TRBJ2-7, with TRBD1 matching 8 bases. With V trimmed by 8 bases and J by 3 bases, 3 bases remained unmatched. This CDR3 is built from 12 residues. Per the germline V gene, CDR1 is SNHLY and CDR2 is FYNNEI. The DNA of the CDR3 is TGTGCCAGCCGGGACAGGAACTACGAGCAGTACTTC. Its protein product is CASRDRNYEQYF. The full variable domain, in which reference TRBV2 and TRBJ2-7 provide the parts outside the CDR3, is EPEVTQTPSHQVTQMGQEVILRCVPISNHLYFYWYRQILGQKVEFLVSFYNNEISEKSEIFDDQFSVERPDGSNFTLKIRSTKLEDSAMYFCASRDRNYEQYFGPGTRLTVT.

The chain joins TRBV18 to TRBJ2-7; 12 bases fit TRBD2. The CDR3 is 20 residues long. V lost 2 bases and J lost 4; bases outside the gene matches: 18. Germline-derived CDR1 and CDR2 are KGHSH and LQKENI. The CDR3 spells CASSPFQWAATSGSVYEQYF. CDR3 coding DNA: TGTGCCAGCTCACCATTCCAGTGGGCCGCGACTAGCGGGAGTGTTTACGAGCAGTACTTC. Supplemented by reference TRBV18 and TRBJ2-7, the full variable domain reads NAGVMQNPRHLVRRRGQEARLRCSPMKGHSHVYWYRQLPEEGLKFMVYLQKENIIDESGMPKERFSAEFPKEGPSILRIQQVVRGDSAAYFCASSPFQWAATSGSVYEQYFGPGTRLTVT.

The chain combines TRBV7-3 with TRBJ2-3; a possible D gene is TRBD2 (7 bases). Trimming took off 5 bases at V and 5 bases at J, with 20 bases between the two ends. The CDR3 spans 16 residues. Germline loops: CDR1 SGHTA, CDR2 FQGTGA. Here the CDR3 DNA reads TGTGCCAGCAGCCTCTCACACCCGGGGGGCCAAGATACGCAGTATTTT. This gives the protein CASSLSHPGGQDTQYF.

CDR3 region: CASSLLALAEGEQFF. CDR3 nucleotide sequence: TGTGCCAGCAGTTTACTCGCTCTAGCGGAAGGTGAGCAGTTCTTC. The V and J genes are TRBV6-6 and TRBJ2-1; 7 bases are shared with TRBD2. CDR1 MNHNY and CDR2 SVGAGI come from the germline V gene (reference sequence). CDR3 size: 15 residues. V trimming: 4 bases; J trimming: 9 bases; junction bases outside the gene matches: 12.

About this clone itself: The same CDR3 arises from other DNA sequences in this sample as well. V gene TRBV2 combines with J gene TRBJ1-1; D not resolved. This CDR3 region has 13 residues. Germline V gene data show CDR1 as SNHLY and CDR2 as FYNNEI. The ends were cut back, 1 base at V and 1 base at J, with 4 bases in the middle. CDR3 sequence (DNA): TGTGCCAGCAGTGAAGAGGGGAACACTGAAGCTTTCTTT. This sequence encodes CASSEEGNTEAFF.

The rearrangement uses TRBV2 and TRBJ2-1; maybe TRBD2 (6 bases). The CDR3 contains 15 residues. The germline V and J ends were trimmed by 8 bases and 6 bases, with 20 bases remaining between them. Germline V gives CDR1 SNHLY, CDR2 FYNNEI. The CDR3, as DNA: TGTGCCAGCTATAGAGGGCGGGATTTTTTCAATGAGCAGTTCTTC. The encoded protein is CASYRGRDFFNEQFF.